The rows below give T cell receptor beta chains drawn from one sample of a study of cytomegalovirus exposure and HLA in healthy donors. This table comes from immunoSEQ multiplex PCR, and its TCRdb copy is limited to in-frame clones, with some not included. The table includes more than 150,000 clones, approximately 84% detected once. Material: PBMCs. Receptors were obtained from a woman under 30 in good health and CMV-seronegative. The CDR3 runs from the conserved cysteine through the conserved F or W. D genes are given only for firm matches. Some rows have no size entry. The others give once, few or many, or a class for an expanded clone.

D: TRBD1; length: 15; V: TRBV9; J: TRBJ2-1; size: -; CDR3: CASSALQGALNEQFF; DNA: TGTGCCAGCAGCGCCTTACAGGGGGCGCTTAATGAGCAGTTCTTC
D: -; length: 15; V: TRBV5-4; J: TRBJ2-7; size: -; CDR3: CASSLAGTEAYEQYF; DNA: TGTGCCAGCAGCTTGGCCGGGACTGAGGCCTACGAGCAGTACTTC
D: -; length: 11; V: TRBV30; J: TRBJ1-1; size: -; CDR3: CAWSPRMEAFF; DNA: TGTGCCTGGAGTCCGCGGATGGAAGCTTTCTTT
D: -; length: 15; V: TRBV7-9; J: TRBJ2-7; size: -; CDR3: CASSQGRGKTYEQYF; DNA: TGTGCCAGCAGCCAGGGTCGGGGGAAGACCTACGAGCAGTACTTC
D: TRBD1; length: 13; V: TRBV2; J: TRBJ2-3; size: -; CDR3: CASMGTGRDTQYF; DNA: TGTGCCAGCATGGGGACAGGGCGGGATACGCAGTATTTT
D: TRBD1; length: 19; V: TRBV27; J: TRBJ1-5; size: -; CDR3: CASSSGLGQGAASNQPQHF; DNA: TGTGCCAGCAGTTCCGGCCTGGGACAGGGGGCGGCGAGCAATCAGCCCCAGCATTTT
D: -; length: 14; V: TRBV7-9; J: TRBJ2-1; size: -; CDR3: CASSSQTGLKEQFF; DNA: TGTGCCAGCAGCTCCCAAACAGGGCTAAAGGAGCAGTTCTTC
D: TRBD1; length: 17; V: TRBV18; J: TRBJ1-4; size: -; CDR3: CASSPKGQGVAPQKLFF; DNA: TGTGCCAGCTCACCGAAGGGACAGGGGGTAGCCCCCCAAAAACTGTTTTTT
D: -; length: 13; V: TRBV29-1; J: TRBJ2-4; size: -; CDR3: CSVAGSAKNIQYF; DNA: TGCAGCGTTGCGGGGTCAGCCAAAAACATTCAGTACTTC
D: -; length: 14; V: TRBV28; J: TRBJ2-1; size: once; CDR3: CATRAQEAYNEQFF; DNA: TGTGCCACCAGGGCACAGGAAGCCTACAATGAGCAGTTCTTC
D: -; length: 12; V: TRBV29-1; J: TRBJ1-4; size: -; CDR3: CSGRTTNEKLFF; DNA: TGCAGCGGCAGGACAACTAATGAAAAACTGTTTTTT
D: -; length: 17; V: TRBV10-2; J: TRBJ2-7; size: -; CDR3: CASSDWGLVRKDYEQYF; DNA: TGCGCCAGCAGTGATTGGGGGCTAGTTAGAAAAGACTACGAGCAGTACTTC
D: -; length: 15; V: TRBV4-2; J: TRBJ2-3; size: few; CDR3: CASSQDHGGTDTQYF; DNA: TGTGCCAGCAGCCAAGATCACGGGGGTACAGATACGCAGTATTTT
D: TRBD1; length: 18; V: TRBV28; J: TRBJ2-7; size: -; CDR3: CASINLSAGGQGIYEQYF; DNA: TGTGCCAGCATTAACCTCTCCGCCGGGGGACAGGGGATCTACGAGCAGTACTTC
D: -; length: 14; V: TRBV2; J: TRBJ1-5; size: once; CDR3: CASSGGRGNQPQHF; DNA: TGTGCCAGCAGTGGGGGCAGGGGCAATCAGCCCCAGCATTTT
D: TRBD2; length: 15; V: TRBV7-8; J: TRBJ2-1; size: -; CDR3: CASSLSGRALDEQFF; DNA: TGTGCCAGCAGCTTAAGCGGGAGGGCCCTCGATGAGCAGTTCTTC
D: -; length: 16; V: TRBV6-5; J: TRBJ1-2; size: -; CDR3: CASSYSSGRRNYGYTF; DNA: TGTGCCAGCAGTTACTCGAGCGGCAGGCGAAACTATGGCTACACCTTC
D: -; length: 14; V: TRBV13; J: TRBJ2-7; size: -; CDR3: CASSSAPDNYEQYF; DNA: TGTGCCAGCAGCTCGGCACCGGACAACTACGAGCAGTACTTC
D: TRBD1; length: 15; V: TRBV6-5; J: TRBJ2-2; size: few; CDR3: CASSLQGANTGELFF; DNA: TGTGCCAGCAGTCTTCAGGGGGCGAACACCGGGGAGCTGTTTTTT
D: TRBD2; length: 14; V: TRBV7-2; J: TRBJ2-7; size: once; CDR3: CASSSSGNSYEQYF; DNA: TGTGCCAGCAGCTCTAGCGGTAACTCCTACGAGCAGTACTTC
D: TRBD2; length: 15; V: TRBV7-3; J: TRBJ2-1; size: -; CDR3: CASSRLAGGNNEQFF; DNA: TGTGCCAGCAGTAGACTAGCGGGAGGCAACAATGAGCAGTTCTTC
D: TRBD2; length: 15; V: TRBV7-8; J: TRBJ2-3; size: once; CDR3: CASSFILGGADTQYF; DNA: TGTGCCAGCAGCTTTATTCTCGGGGGGGCAGATACGCAGTATTTT
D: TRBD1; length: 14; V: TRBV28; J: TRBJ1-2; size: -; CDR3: CASSSDRASHGYTF; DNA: TGTGCCAGCAGCTCGGACAGGGCTTCCCATGGCTACACCTTC
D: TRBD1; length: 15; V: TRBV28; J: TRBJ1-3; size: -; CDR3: CASSFGTGVGNTIYF; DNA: TGTGCCAGCAGTTTTGGGACAGGGGTCGGAAACACCATATATTTT
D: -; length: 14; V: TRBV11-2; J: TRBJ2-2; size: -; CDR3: CASSSYRAAGELFF; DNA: TGTGCCAGCAGCTCCTACAGGGCGGCCGGGGAGCTGTTTTTT
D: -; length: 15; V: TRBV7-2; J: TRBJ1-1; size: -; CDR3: CASSLAPRANTEAFF; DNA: TGTGCCAGCAGCTTAGCTCCCAGGGCGAACACTGAAGCTTTCTTT
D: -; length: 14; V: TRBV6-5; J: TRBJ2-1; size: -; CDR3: CASSSPKTGNEQFF; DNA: TGTGCCAGCAGCTCCCCCAAGACGGGCAATGAGCAGTTCTTC
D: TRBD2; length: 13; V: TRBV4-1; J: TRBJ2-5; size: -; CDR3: CASSQDFAGGQYF; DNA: TGCGCCAGCAGCCAAGATTTCGCGGGGGGGCAGTACTTC
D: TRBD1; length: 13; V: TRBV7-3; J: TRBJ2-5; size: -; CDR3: CASSPGGGCGKYF; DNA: TGTGCCAGCAGCCCAGGGGGTGGGTGTGGAAAGTACTTC
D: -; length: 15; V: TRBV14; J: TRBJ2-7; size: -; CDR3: CASSQYREWSYEQYF; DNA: TGTGCCAGCAGCCAGTATCGGGAGTGGTCCTACGAGCAGTACTTC
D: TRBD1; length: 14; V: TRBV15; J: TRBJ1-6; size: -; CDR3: CATSRETGPSPLHF; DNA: TGTGCCACCAGCAGAGAGACAGGGCCTTCACCCCTCCACTTT
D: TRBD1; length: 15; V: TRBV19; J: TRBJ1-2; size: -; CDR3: CASSDRDNSNYGYTF; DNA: TGTGCCAGTAGTGACAGGGACAACAGTAACTATGGCTACACCTTC
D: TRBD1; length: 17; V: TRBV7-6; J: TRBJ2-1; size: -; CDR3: CASSPSTRDRGINEQFF; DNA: TGTGCCAGCAGCCCCAGCACCAGGGACAGGGGTATCAATGAGCAGTTCTTC
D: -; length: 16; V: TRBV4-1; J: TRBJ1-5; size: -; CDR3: CASSRHRVEGNQPQHF; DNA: TGCGCCAGCAGCCGCCACAGGGTTGAAGGAAATCAGCCCCAGCATTTT
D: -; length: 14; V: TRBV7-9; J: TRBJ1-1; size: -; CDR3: CASSPRRGPTEAFF; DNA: TGTGCCAGCAGCCCCCGCAGGGGCCCAACTGAAGCTTTCTTT
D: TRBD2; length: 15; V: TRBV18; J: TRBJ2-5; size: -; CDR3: CASSPRTSGQETQYF; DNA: TGTGCCAGCTCACCTAGGACTAGCGGCCAAGAGACCCAGTACTTC
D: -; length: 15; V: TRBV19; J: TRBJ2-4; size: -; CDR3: CASSKPGKGEGIQYF; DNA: TGTGCCAGTAGTAAACCGGGGAAGGGGGAAGGCATTCAGTACTTC
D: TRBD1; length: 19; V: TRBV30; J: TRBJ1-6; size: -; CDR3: CAWRVGTGENPTYNSPLHF; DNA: TGTGCCTGGAGAGTCGGGACAGGGGAAAATCCAACCTATAATTCACCCCTCCACTTT
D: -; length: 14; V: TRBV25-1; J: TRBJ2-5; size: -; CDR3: CASSQMGLQETQYF; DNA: TGTGCCAGCAGTCAAATGGGACTGCAAGAGACCCAGTACTTC
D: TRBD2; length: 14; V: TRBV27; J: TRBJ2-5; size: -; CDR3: CASTSGAGQETQYF; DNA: TGTGCCAGTACTAGCGGCGCGGGGCAAGAGACCCAGTACTTC
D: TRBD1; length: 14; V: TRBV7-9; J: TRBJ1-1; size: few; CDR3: CASRPGQGDTEAFF; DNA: TGTGCCAGCAGGCCTGGACAGGGGGACACTGAAGCTTTCTTT
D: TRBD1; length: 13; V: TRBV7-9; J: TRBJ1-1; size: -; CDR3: CASIPTGRTEAFF; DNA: TGTGCCAGCATCCCGACAGGGAGAACTGAAGCTTTCTTT
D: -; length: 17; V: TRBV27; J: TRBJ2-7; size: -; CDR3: CASSLSSHRQVAYEQYF; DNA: TGTGCCAGCAGTTTATCTAGTCACAGACAAGTAGCCTACGAGCAGTACTTC
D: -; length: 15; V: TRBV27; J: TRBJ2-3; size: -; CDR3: CASSEIPRVPDTQYF; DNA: TGTGCCAGCAGCGAAATCCCCCGGGTTCCAGATACGCAGTATTTT
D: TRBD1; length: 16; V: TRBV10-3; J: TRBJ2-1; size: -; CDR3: CAISESRQGARGEQFF; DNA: TGTGCCATCAGTGAGTCGCGACAGGGGGCACGGGGTGAGCAGTTCTTC
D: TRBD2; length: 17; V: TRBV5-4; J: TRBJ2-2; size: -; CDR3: CASSLRLAGLGTGELFF; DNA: TGTGCCAGCAGCTTGCGTCTAGCGGGACTTGGCACCGGGGAGCTGTTTTTT
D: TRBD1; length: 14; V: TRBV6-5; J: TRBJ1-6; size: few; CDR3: CASRMTGRYSPLHF; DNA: TGTGCCAGCAGGATGACAGGGCGATATTCACCCCTCCACTTT
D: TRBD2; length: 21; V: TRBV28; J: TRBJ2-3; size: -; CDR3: CASSFPWVREDNKIRTDTQYF; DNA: TGTGCCAGCAGTTTCCCGTGGGTGCGGGAGGATAACAAGATCAGGACAGATACGCAGTATTTT
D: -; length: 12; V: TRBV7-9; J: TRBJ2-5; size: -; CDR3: CASSRGAETQYF; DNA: TGTGCCAGCAGCCGCGGGGCCGAGACCCAGTACTTC
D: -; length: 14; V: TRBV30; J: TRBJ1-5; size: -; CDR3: CAWSRDRLGQPQHF; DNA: TGTGCCTGGAGCCGCGACAGGTTAGGTCAGCCCCAGCATTTT
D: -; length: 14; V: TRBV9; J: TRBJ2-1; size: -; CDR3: CASSVGLRAGEQFF; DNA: TGTGCCAGCAGCGTGGGACTGCGGGCGGGTGAGCAGTTCTTC
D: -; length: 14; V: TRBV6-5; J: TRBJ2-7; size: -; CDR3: CASSRGDRYYEQYF; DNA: TGTGCCAGCAGTCGGGGTGACAGGTATTACGAGCAGTACTTC